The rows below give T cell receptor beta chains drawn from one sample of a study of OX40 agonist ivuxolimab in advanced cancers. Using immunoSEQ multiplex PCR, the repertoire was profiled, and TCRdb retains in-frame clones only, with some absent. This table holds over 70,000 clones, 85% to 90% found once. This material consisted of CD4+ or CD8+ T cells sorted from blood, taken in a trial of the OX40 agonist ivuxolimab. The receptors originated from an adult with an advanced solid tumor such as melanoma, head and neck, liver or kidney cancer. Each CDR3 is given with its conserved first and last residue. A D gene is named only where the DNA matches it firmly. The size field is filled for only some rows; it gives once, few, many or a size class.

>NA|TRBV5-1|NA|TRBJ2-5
CASSAYGGAETQYF
TGCGCCAGCAGCGCCTACGGGGGTGCGGAGACCCAGTACTTC
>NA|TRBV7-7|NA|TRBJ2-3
CASSLGSYNTDTQYF
TGTGCCAGCAGCTTAGGGTCTTACAACACAGATACGCAGTATTTT
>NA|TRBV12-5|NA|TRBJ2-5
CASGLAQGETQYF
TGTGCTAGTGGTTTGGCCCAGGGGGAGACCCAGTACTTC
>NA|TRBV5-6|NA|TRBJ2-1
CASSWGTLSYNEQFF
TGTGCCAGCAGCTGGGGGACCCTAAGCTACAATGAGCAGTTCTTC
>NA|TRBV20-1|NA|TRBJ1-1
CSPTRNTEAFF
TGCAGTCCGACTCGGAACACTGAAGCTTTCTTT
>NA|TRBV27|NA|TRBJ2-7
CASSGSPYEQYF
TGTGCCAGCAGCGGCAGTCCCTACGAGCAGTACTTC
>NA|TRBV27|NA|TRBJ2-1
CASSLLFGAEQFF
TGTGCCAGCAGTTTGTTATTTGGTGCTGAGCAGTTCTTC
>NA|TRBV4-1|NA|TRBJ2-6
CASSQEGGGVAGANVLTF
TGCGCCAGCAGCCAAGAAGGGGGAGGGGTCGCTGGGGCCAACGTCCTGACTTTC
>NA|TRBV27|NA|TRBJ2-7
CATARTDSTYEQYF
TGTGCCACTGCGCGGACTGATAGCACCTACGAGCAGTACTTC
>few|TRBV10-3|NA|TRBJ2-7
CAISEAFGTARYEQYF
TGTGCCATCAGTGAAGCGTTTGGAACCGCCCGGTACGAGCAGTACTTC
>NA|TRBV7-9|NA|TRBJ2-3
CASSSRFADTQYF
TGTGCCAGCAGCTCCCGTTTTGCAGATACGCAGTATTTT
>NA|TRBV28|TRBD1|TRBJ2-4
CASSRPLGTENIQYF
TGTGCCAGCAGTCGCCCCCTGGGGACAGAAAACATTCAGTACTTC
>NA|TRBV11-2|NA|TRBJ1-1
CASSSARASTEAFF
TGTGCCAGCAGCTCCGCCAGGGCTAGCACTGAAGCTTTCTTT
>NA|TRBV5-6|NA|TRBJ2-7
CASSLGGEKQYF
TGTGCCAGCAGCTTAGGGGGTGAGAAGCAGTACTTC
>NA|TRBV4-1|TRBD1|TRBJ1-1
CASSQDRTGTNTEAFF
TGCGCCAGCAGCCAAGATCGGACAGGCACGAACACTGAAGCTTTCTTT
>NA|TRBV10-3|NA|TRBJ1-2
CAISEFQGMDVGYTF
TGTGCCATCAGTGAGTTCCAGGGTATGGATGTTGGCTACACCTTC
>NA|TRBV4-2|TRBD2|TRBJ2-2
CASSPWASGGMNTGELFF
TGTGCCAGCAGTCCCTGGGCGAGCGGGGGGATGAACACCGGGGAGCTGTTTTTT
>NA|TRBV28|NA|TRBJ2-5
CASTGFPETQYF
TGTGCCAGCACCGGATTCCCAGAGACCCAGTACTTC
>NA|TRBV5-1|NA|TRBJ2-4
CASHADVNIQYF
TGCGCCAGCCATGCAGATGTTAACATTCAGTACTTC
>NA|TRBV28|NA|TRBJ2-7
CASSSPYSRAYEQYF
TGTGCCAGCAGTTCCCCTTACTCCCGCGCCTACGAGCAGTACTTC
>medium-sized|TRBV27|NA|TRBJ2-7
CASFASSYEQYF
TGTGCCAGCTTCGCTAGCTCCTACGAGCAGTACTTC
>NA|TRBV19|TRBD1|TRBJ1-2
CASKLGGDGYTF
TGTGCCAGTAAGTTAGGGGGCGATGGCTACACCTTC
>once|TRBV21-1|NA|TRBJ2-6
CASSKEKGQVPSSGANVLTF
TGTGCCAGCAGCAAAGAAAAAGGGCAGGTGCCAAGCTCTGGGGCCAACGTCCTGACTTTC
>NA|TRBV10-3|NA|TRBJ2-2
CAISDSTENTGELFF
TGTGCCATCAGTGATTCGACCGAAAACACCGGGGAGCTGTTTTTT
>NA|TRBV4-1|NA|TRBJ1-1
CASSQRNHDGAFF
TGCGCCAGCAGCCAACGGAATCACGATGGAGCTTTCTTT
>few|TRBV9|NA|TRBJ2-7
CASSDSTSHEQYF
TGTGCCAGCAGCGACTCTACGTCCCACGAGCAGTACTTC
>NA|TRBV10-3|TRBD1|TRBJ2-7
CAISDRGYEQYF
TGTGCCATCTCGGACAGGGGCTACGAGCAGTACTTC
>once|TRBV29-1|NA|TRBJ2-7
CSVVGQTYEQYF
TGCAGCGTTGTAGGGCAAACCTACGAGCAGTACTTC
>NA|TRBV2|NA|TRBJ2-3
CASRTPSTDTQYF
TGTGCCAGTCGGACGCCCAGCACAGATACGCAGTATTTT
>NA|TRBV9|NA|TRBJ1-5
CASSVEGAPDQPQHF
TGTGCCAGCAGCGTAGAAGGGGCTCCCGATCAGCCCCAGCATTTT
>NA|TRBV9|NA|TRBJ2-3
CASSVGGGADTQYF
TGTGCCAGCAGCGTAGGAGGGGGGGCAGATACGCAGTATTTT
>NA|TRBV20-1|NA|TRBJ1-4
CSARDGQDFF
TGCAGTGCTAGAGATGGGCAAGACTTTTTT
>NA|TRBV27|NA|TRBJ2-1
CASRRPGPYNEQFF
TGTGCCAGTCGGCGGCCGGGGCCGTACAATGAGCAGTTCTTC
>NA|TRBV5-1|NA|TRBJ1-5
CASSLDSSLNQPQHF
TGCGCCAGCAGCTTGGATAGCAGTTTAAATCAGCCCCAGCATTTT
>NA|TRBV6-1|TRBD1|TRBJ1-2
CASSGRQGRGGYTF
TGTGCCAGCAGTGGGAGACAGGGCCGAGGGGGCTACACCTTC
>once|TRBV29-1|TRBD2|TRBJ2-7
CSVGGGYEQYF
TGCAGCGTTGGGGGGGGGTACGAGCAGTACTTC
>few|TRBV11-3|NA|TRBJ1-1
CASSHNANTEAFF
TGTGCCAGCAGCCACAACGCCAACACTGAAGCTTTCTTT
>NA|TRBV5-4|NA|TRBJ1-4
CASSPPQGSNEKLFF
TGTGCCAGCAGCCCCCCCCAGGGTTCGAATGAAAAACTGTTTTTT
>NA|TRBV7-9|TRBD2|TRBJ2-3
CASSLARAGAWDTQYF
TGTGCCAGCAGCTTAGCGCGGGCGGGAGCTTGGGATACGCAGTATTTT
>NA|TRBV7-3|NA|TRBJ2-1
CASSDDWALYNEQFF
TGTGCCAGCAGCGACGACTGGGCATTATACAATGAGCAGTTCTTC
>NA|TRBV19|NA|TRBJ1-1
CASMPREWTEAFF
TGTGCCAGCATGCCCAGGGAGTGGACTGAAGCTTTCTTT
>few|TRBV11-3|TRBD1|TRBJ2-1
CASSSHSEGQGKEQFF
TGTGCCAGCAGCTCCCACTCGGAAGGACAGGGTAAAGAGCAGTTCTTC